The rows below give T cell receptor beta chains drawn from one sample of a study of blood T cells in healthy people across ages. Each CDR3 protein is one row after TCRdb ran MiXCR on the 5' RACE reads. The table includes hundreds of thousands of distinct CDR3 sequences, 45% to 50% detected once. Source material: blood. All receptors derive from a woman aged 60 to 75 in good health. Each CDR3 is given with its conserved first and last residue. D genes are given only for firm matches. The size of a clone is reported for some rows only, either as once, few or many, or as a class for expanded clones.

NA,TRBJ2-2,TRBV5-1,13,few,TGCGCCACAGCACCCCTGCCCACCGGGGAGCTGTTTTTT,CATAPLPTGELFF
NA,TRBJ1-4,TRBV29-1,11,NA,TGCAGCGTTGATTTCGATGGGAAACTGTTTTTT,CSVDFDGKLFF
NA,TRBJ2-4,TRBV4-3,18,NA,TGCGCCAGCAGCCAAGAGATTTTGGGGGGCGAGGGCAAAAACATTCAGTACTTC,CASSQEILGGEGKNIQYF
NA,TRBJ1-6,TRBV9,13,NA,TGTGCCAGCAGCGTCGACCTTAATTCACCCCTCCACTTT,CASSVDLNSPLHF
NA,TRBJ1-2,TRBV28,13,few,TGTGCCAGCAGTTTTCGGATGAACTATGGCTACACCTTC,CASSFRMNYGYTF
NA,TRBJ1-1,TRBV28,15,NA,TGTGCCAGCAGTTTATCAGAAGCGACAGAGAGAGAAGCTTTCTTT,CASSLSEATEREAFF
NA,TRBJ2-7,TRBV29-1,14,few,TGCAGCGTCCGCCCGGGATTGAGCTCCTACGAGCAGTACTTC,CSVRPGLSSYEQYF
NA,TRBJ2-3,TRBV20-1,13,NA,TGCAGTGCTCCACGCGGGGACACAGATACGCAGTATTTT,CSAPRGDTDTQYF
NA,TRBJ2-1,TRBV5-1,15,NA,TGCGCCAGCAGCTTGGAACTCTCAACCAAAAATGAGCAGTTCTTC,CASSLELSTKNEQFF
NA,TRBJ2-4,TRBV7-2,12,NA,TGTGCCAGCAGCTTAGGGATAGACATTCAGTACTTC,CASSLGIDIQYF
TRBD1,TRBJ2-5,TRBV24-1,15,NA,TGTGCCACCAGCCCCGGGGGACAGGGCTGGGATGAGCAGTACTTC,CATSPGGQGWDEQYF
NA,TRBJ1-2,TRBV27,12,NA,TGTGCCAGCAGGAGTAGGGAGAACGGCTACACCTTC,CASRSRENGYTF
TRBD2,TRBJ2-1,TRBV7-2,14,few,TGTGCCAGCAGTCCTGGACTAGCGGGTACTGAGCAGTTCTTC,CASSPGLAGTEQFF
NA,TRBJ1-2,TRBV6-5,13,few,TGTGCCAGCAGTTACTCCGCGACCTATGGCTACACCTTC,CASSYSATYGYTF
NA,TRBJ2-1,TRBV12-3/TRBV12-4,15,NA,TGTGCCAGCAGTCCACGCCACCTAGCGCCTAATGAGCAGTTCTTC,CASSPRHLAPNEQFF
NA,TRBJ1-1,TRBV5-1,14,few,TGCGCCAGCAGCTTTGGGGCGGGGAACACTGAAGCTTTCTTT,CASSFGAGNTEAFF
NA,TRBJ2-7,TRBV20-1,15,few,TGCAGTGCTAGATCAGGGTCTGACAGCTCCTACGAGCAGTACTTC,CSARSGSDSSYEQYF
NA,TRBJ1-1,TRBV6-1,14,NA,TGTGGCAGCAGTGAACTGGGAACGAACACTGAAGCTTTCTTT,CGSSELGTNTEAFF
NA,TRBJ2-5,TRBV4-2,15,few,TGTGCCAGCAGCCAAGGGTCCGGTATTGGGGAGACCCAGTACTTC,CASSQGSGIGETQYF
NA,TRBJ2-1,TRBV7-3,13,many,TGTGCCAGCAGCTTAGGGATCTACAATGAGCAGTTCTTC,CASSLGIYNEQFF
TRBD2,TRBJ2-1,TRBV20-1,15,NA,TGCAGTGCACTAGCGGGAGGACGCACCTACAATGAGCAGTTCTTC,CSALAGGRTYNEQFF
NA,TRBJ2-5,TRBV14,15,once,TGTGCCAGCAGCCAAGTCACAGGAATTCAAGAGACCCAGTACTTC,CASSQVTGIQETQYF
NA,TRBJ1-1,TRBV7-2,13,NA,TGTGCCAGCAGGCGTAACAGGGCCGGTGAAGCTTTCTTT,CASRRNRAGEAFF
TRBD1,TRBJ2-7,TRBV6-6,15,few,TGTGCCAGCAGTTACAAGACAGGGGTCTCCTACGAGCAGTACTTC,CASSYKTGVSYEQYF
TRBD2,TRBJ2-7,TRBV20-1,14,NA,TGCAGTGCTAGAGAACGAGCGGGAGCCTACGAGCAGTACTTC,CSARERAGAYEQYF
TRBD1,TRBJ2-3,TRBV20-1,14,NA,TGCAGTGCTAGCGACAGGGGGCGCAGGGATACGCAGTATTTT,CSASDRGRRDTQYF
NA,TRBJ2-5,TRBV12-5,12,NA,TGTGCTAGTGGTTTGCAAGAAGAGACCCAGTACTTC,CASGLQEETQYF
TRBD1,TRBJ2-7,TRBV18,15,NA,TGTGCCAGCTCACCACCGACAGGGGGGTCAAACGAGCAGTACTTC,CASSPPTGGSNEQYF
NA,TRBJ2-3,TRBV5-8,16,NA,TGTGCCAGCAGCTTAGGACACGACGGGGTTACAGATACGCAGTATTTT,CASSLGHDGVTDTQYF
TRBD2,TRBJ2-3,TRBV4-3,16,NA,TGCGCCAGCAGCCAGTCTCCTGGGGGGGGGAAGGATACGCAGTATTTT,CASSQSPGGGKDTQYF
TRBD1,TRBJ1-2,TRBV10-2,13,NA,TGCGCCAGCAGTCGACAGGGGGATCGGGGCTACACCTTC,CASSRQGDRGYTF
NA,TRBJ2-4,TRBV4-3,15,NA,TGCGCCAGCAGCCAATTGACAGGCTCGGCGAACATTCAGTACTTC,CASSQLTGSANIQYF
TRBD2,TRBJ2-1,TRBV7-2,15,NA,TGTGCCAGCAGCCCTGCTAGCGGCCCCTACAGTGAGCAGTTCTTC,CASSPASGPYSEQFF
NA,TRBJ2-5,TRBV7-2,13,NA,TGTGCCAGCAGCGCCCCGGGGGCGGAGACCCAGTACTTC,CASSAPGAETQYF
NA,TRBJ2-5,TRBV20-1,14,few,TGCAGTGCTAGAGATCGTATAGCCCAAGAGACCCAGTACTTC,CSARDRIAQETQYF
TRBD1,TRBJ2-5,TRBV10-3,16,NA,TGTGCCATCAGTCTATTGGGACAGGGGACCCAAGAGACCCAGTACTTC,CAISLLGQGTQETQYF
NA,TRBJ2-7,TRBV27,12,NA,TGTGCCAGCAGTTTAGGGCGGGGTATTCAGTACTTC,CASSLGRGIQYF
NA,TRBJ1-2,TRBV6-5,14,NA,TGTGCCAGCCGCCCGGCCCGGAAGGGCGGGGGCTACACCTTC,CASRPARKGGGYTF
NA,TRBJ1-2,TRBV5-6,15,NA,TGTGCCAGCAGCCCGGGAACCCCGATCAGCCCAGGGCACACCTTC,CASSPGTPISPGHTF
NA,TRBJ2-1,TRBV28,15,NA,TGTGCCAGCAGATCCGCCGGGACGGACAACAATGAGCAGTTCTTC,CASRSAGTDNNEQFF